One and the same sample provided the 23 T cell receptor beta chains below, sequenced in a study of cytomegalovirus exposure and HLA in healthy donors. TCRdb's table, derived via immunoSEQ multiplex PCR, lists solely in-frame clones and lacks some. This sample yields just under 150,000 clones, of which roughly 86% are seen a single time; less than 5.5% belongs to the top ten. Source material: PBMCs. The receptors were sampled from a man between 18 and 29 years old in good health and CMV-seropositive.

Note on this clone: At one of its ends the junction is not consistent with the germline gene, which may arise from a read error. The V call is TRBV6-5, the J call TRBJ1-5, with TRBD1 matching over 12 bases. The length of the CDR3 is 14 residues. Germline V CDR1 and CDR2: MNHEY, SVGAGI. The CDR3 region is CASSPGQGALSRFF. CDR3 DNA: TGTGCCAGCAGTCCGGGACAGGGGGCGTTGAGCCGATTTTTT.

The chain uses TRBV15 and TRBJ1-1, with D possibly being TRBD1 (6 bases). The CDR3 sequence is 15 residues long. Germline V lookup: CDR1 LNHNV, CDR2 YYDKDF (reference sequence). Trimming pared 5 bases from V and 0 bases from J, leaving 13 bases between. CDR3 sequence reads: CATSDDRSMNTEAFF. The DNA for the CDR3 is TGTGCCACCAGCGATGACAGGTCCATGAACACTGAAGCTTTCTTT.

This chain joins TRBV27 and TRBJ1-5, with TRBD1 as a possible D gene (5 bases). V dropped 4 bases and J dropped 2 bases, with 9 bases sitting between them. The V gene's germline CDR1 is MNHEY and CDR2 SMNVEV (reference sequence). The CDR3 spans 14 residues. The CDR3, as DNA: TGTGCCAGCAGTTCAGGGTACGGCAATCAGCCCCAGCATTTT. As protein: CASSSGYGNQPQHF.

The J gene is TRBJ2-1, the V gene TRBV9; TRBD2 aligns across 10 bases. Germline CDR1 SGDLS, CDR2 YYNGEE. The ends lost 0 bases at V and 7 bases at J; junction bases unmatched: 4. CDR3 size: 15 residues. Here the CDR3 DNA reads TGTGCCAGCAGCGTAGTGGCTAGCGGGGGTAATGAGCAGTTCTTC. It specifies CASSVVASGGNEQFF.

In its sample, this clone was seen once. This chain links TRBV30 with TRBJ1-2; 8 bases are shared with TRBD1. V lost 3 bases and J lost 8; bases outside the gene matches: 8. Germline V gene lookup returns CDR1 GTSNPN and CDR2 SVGIG (reference sequence). The CDR3 contains 13 residues. The CDR3 DNA sequence: TGTGCCTGGAGCGGACAGGGTATGAAAGGCTACACCTTC. Its translation is CAWSGQGMKGYTF. The whole variable domain, remainder taken from reference TRBV30 and TRBJ1-2, is SQTIHQWPATLVQPVGSPLSLECTVEGTSNPNLYWYRQAAGRGLQLLFYSVGIGQISSEVPQNLSASRPQDRQFILSSKKLLLSDSGFYLCAWSGQGMKGYTFGSGTRLTVV.

The chain carries TRBV7-3 and TRBJ2-1; maybe TRBD2 (6 bases). V was pared by 6 bases and J by 1 base, with 19 bases between. There are 17 residues in the CDR3. CDR1 and CDR2 from the germline V gene are SGHTA and FQGTGA. The CDR3 spells CASSRGWRAGSYNEQFF. Here the CDR3 DNA reads TGTGCCAGCAGTCGAGGGTGGAGGGCAGGGTCCTACAATGAGCAGTTCTTC.

This clone was observed a handful of times. The V gene is TRBV29-1, the J gene TRBJ2-2; TRBD1 aligns across 9 bases. With V trimmed by 7 bases and J by 3 bases, 6 bases remained unmatched. The CDR3 length is 14 residues. Germline CDR1 is SQVTM and CDR2 is ANQGSEA. The DNA for the CDR3 is TGCAGCGGCAAACAGGGGGCGGACACCGGGGAGCTGTTTTTT. Translated, it gives CSGKQGADTGELFF.

V and J are TRBV15 and TRBJ1-2, with a possible D match to TRBD1 (5 bases). The CDR3 runs to 15 residues. The V and J ends lost 0 bases and 4 bases respectively, with 12 bases between them. CDR1 is LNHNV and CDR2 is YYDKDF in the germline V gene (reference sequence). The CDR3: CATSRDLQGGYGYTF. The CDR3 DNA sequence: TGTGCCACCAGCAGAGATTTGCAGGGTGGCTATGGCTACACCTTC.

The chain employs TRBV4-1 and TRBJ2-7; 12 nucleotides align to TRBD1. Germline V gives CDR1 MGHRA, CDR2 YSYEKL. The CDR3 is made up of 15 amino acids. Trimming took 5 bases from V and 7 from J; bases not matched to a gene: 9. The chain's CDR3 is CASSAPGQGAAEQYF. In DNA, the CDR3 is TGCGCCAGCAGCGCGCCGGGACAGGGGGCGGCGGAGCAGTACTTC.

The V gene is TRBV2, the J gene TRBJ2-7; D unclear. Germline assignment: CDR1 SNHLY and CDR2 FYNNEI. Trimming removed 6 bases at V and 2 bases at J, with 11 bases between. This CDR3 has 13 amino acids. This CDR3 is CASSGLNPYEQYF. CDR3 DNA sequence: TGTGCCAGCAGCGGTCTAAATCCCTACGAGCAGTACTTC.

The chain recombines TRBV5-8 with TRBJ1-5; 9 nucleotides match TRBD1. This CDR3 comprises 15 residues. Germline V gives CDR1 SGHTS, CDR2 YDEGEE. J was trimmed by 8 bases and V by 4 bases; bases with no gene match: 10. The CDR3 region is CASSRIGQGKEPQHF. The DNA for the CDR3 is TGTGCCAGCAGCCGAATTGGACAGGGGAAGGAGCCCCAGCATTTT.

The CDR3 sequence: CAIGRRGSSTDTQYF. The CDR3, as DNA: TGTGCCATCGGCCGGAGAGGTTCTAGCACAGATACGCAGTATTTT. This chain connects TRBV6-5 to TRBJ2-3; no firm D call. The CDR3 totals 15 residues. Between the trimmed V and J ends, which lost 10 bases and 0 bases, there was a span of 17 bases. Germline V CDR1 and CDR2: MNHEY, SVGAGI.

This clone showed up just a few times. V usage is TRBV7-9 and J usage is TRBJ2-1; the match to TRBD2 covers 13 bases. Germline loops: CDR1 SEHNR, CDR2 FQNEAQ (reference sequence). This CDR3 region has 18 residues. V dropped 5 bases and J dropped 4; count of bases not matched to a gene: 11. Written as DNA, the CDR3 is TGTGCCAGCAGCCCCCCCGGGACTAGCGGGGAGGGGTACAATGAGCAGTTCTTC. Residues: CASSPPGTSGEGYNEQFF.

The chain couples TRBV5-1 to TRBJ1-2, with 8 bases matching TRBD1. CDR1 is SGHRS and CDR2 is YFSETQ in the germline V gene. The CDR3 loop spans 14 amino acids. Unmatched junction bases numbered 2, after V lost 2 bases and J lost 2 bases. Written as DNA, the CDR3 is TGCGCCAGCAGCTTAAGACAGGGGAACTATGGCTACACCTTC. Its protein is CASSLRQGNYGYTF.

The chain joins TRBV19 to TRBJ1-5; 7 bases are shared with TRBD1. V trimming: 6 bases; J trimming: 9 bases; junction bases outside the gene matches: 23. The CDR3 sequence is 18 residues long. Germline lookup yields CDR1 LNHDA and CDR2 SQIVND (reference sequence). In nucleotides, the CDR3 is TGTGCCAGTAGCTCATCCCCTCTCCGGGACAGCCAACTTGGGCCCCAGCATTTT. It codes for CASSSSPLRDSQLGPQHF.

The CDR3 DNA reads as TGTGCCAGCAGCTTGGGTTTCAGCGGGGGCACCGGGGAGCTGTTTTTT. This translates into CASSLGFSGGTGELFF. J is TRBJ2-2 and V is TRBV5-4; TRBD2 agrees at 8 bases. The CDR3 has 16 amino acids. J gave up 4 bases and V 0 bases, and 5 bases lay outside the gene matches. Germline loops: CDR1 SGHNT, CDR2 YYREEE (reference sequence).

This chain joins TRBV15 and TRBJ1-1, with D unclear. CDR3 length: 17 amino acids. Germline lookup yields CDR1 LNHNV and CDR2 YYDKDF (reference sequence). V shed 7 bases and J shed 1 base, with 22 bases lying between them. This CDR3 is CATTKLEGGWGNTEAFF. The DNA for the CDR3 is TGTGCCACCACCAAACTAGAGGGAGGATGGGGGAACACTGAAGCTTTCTTT.

The chain is built from TRBV18 and TRBJ2-3; no reliable D call. Germline-derived CDR1 and CDR2 are KGHSH and LQKENI. Trimming pared 6 bases from V and 2 bases from J, leaving 9 bases between. The CDR3 spans 13 residues. The CDR3 DNA sequence: TGTGCCAGCTCCGCCAGACTCACAGATACGCAGTATTTT. The encoded protein is CASSARLTDTQYF.

This clone was recorded only once. The CDR3 here is CASSGQGTDTQYF. In DNA, the CDR3 is TGTGCCAGCAGCGGACAGGGCACAGATACGCAGTATTTT. V and J are TRBV6-1 and TRBJ2-3; 7 positions match TRBD1. Germline V lookup: CDR1 MNHNS, CDR2 SASEGT. The length of the CDR3 is 13 residues. Trimming removed 6 bases from V and 1 base from J; junction bases left unmatched: 1.

This clone was found a few times. J is TRBJ2-1 and V is TRBV28; tentatively, D is TRBD2 (6 bases). The CDR3 sequence is 13 residues long. Germline V gives CDR1 MDHEN, CDR2 SYDVKM. Trimming took 6 bases from V and 6 from J, leaving 12 bases between them. The CDR3 spells CASSSYGGNEQFF. As DNA, the CDR3 is TGTGCCAGCAGCTCTTACGGGGGCAATGAGCAGTTCTTC.

The chain links TRBV30 to TRBJ1-6; 10 bases align to TRBD1. Losses at the gene ends were 6 bases for V and 7 bases for J; bases not matched to a gene: 6. The CDR3 is made up of 14 amino acids. CDR1 is GTSNPN and CDR2 is SVGIG in the germline V gene (reference sequence). The CDR3 bases are TGTGCCTGTGCGACAGGGGGCAGGAATTCACCCCTCCACTTT. Its translation: CACATGGRNSPLHF.

The CDR3 reads CAWSGQGNTEAFF. The CDR3 DNA follows: TGTGCCTGGAGTGGACAGGGGAACACTGAAGCTTTCTTT. The chain recombines TRBV30 with TRBJ1-1, with 7 bases lining up with TRBD1. The CDR3 has 13 amino acids. V lost 1 base and J lost 1; bases outside the gene matches: 0. Germline V gives CDR1 GTSNPN, CDR2 SVGIG (reference sequence).

V gene TRBV6-5 combines with J gene TRBJ1-2; the match to TRBD1 covers 10 bases. There are 15 residues in the CDR3. The ends lost 0 bases at V and 8 bases at J; junction bases unmatched: 6. Germline V gene sequence: CDR1 MNHEY, CDR2 SVGAGI. This chain's CDR3 is CASSYSGDRGGGYTF. CDR3 bases: TGTGCCAGCAGTTACTCAGGGGACAGGGGTGGGGGCTACACCTTC.